Listed below are T cell receptor beta chains from one sample, sequenced in a study of blood T cell repertoires in COVID-19. Using immunoSEQ multiplex PCR, the repertoire was profiled, and TCRdb retains in-frame clones only, with some absent. Altogether some 300,000 clones are present, roughly 86% being singletons, with the ten largest covering less than 3.5%. The specimen was PBMCs or T cells enriched from blood (not recorded which). The source of these receptors is a woman aged 45-60 years who had been exposed to COVID-19. The CDR3 runs from the conserved cysteine through the conserved F or W. Fields, in order: V gene, D gene, J gene, clone size, CDR3 DNA, CDR3 protein. D genes are given only for firm matches. Size is omitted from some rows. Given values are once, few, many or a class for expanded clones.

>TRBV5-6|TRBD1|TRBJ1-6|-
TGTGCCAGCAGTGAGAGACAGGGGGGCCTCCGAACTAATTCACCCCTCCACTTT
CASSERQGGLRTNSPLHF
>TRBV29-1|TRBD1|TRBJ2-7|-
TGCAGCGTCCTCGGGACAGGGGCCGAGCAGTACTTC
CSVLGTGAEQYF
>TRBV27|-|TRBJ1-1|-
TGTGCCAGCAGTCCGACGACAGAGCTGAACACTGAAGCTTTCTTT
CASSPTTELNTEAFF
>TRBV4-1|-|TRBJ2-7|-
TGCGCCAGCAGCCAAATTGACGAGGATTTCCACGAGCAGTACTTC
CASSQIDEDFHEQYF
>TRBV5-1|TRBD1|TRBJ1-1|-
TGCGCCAGCAGCCCCTTGGACAGGGGAAGCACTGAAGCTTTCTTT
CASSPLDRGSTEAFF
>TRBV7-9|TRBD1|TRBJ2-3|once
TGTGCCAGCAGTTTGGACAGGGGGAATACGCAGTATTTT
CASSLDRGNTQYF
>TRBV19|TRBD1|TRBJ1-4|-
TGTGCCAGTCACGGGACAGATCTTACCACTAATGAAAAACTGTTTTTT
CASHGTDLTTNEKLFF
>TRBV18|-|TRBJ1-1|once
TGTGCCAGCTCCAGCAGGGAATACACTGAAGCTTTCTTT
CASSSREYTEAFF
>TRBV4-1|-|TRBJ1-3|-
TGCGCCAGCAGCCAAACGGACACTTGGGATTATGGAAACACCATATATTTT
CASSQTDTWDYGNTIYF
>TRBV5-5|TRBD1|TRBJ1-4|-
TGTGCCAGCAGCTTACTTACCTACCCAGGGGGCGATGAAAAACTGTTTTTT
CASSLLTYPGGDEKLFF
>TRBV11-2|TRBD1|TRBJ2-7|-
TGTGCCAGCAGCTTAGAGGGTCCAGGGGGCAACTACGAGCAGTACTTC
CASSLEGPGGNYEQYF
>TRBV3-1/TRBV3-2|TRBD1|TRBJ2-1|once
TGTGCCAGCAGCCGGACAGGCGGAACCTACAATGAGCAGTTCTTC
CASSRTGGTYNEQFF
>TRBV3-1/TRBV3-2|TRBD2|TRBJ2-5|-
TGTGCCAGCAGCCCGCGGACTAGCGGGGGGAGAGAGACCCAGTACTTC
CASSPRTSGGRETQYF
>TRBV6-5|TRBD1|TRBJ1-2|-
TGTGCCAGCAGTTGGACAGGGCGGGATGGCTACACCTTC
CASSWTGRDGYTF
>TRBV3-1/TRBV3-2|-|TRBJ1-6|-
TGTGCCAGCAGCCAAGCCGGGGGGCTGGTCTATAATTCACCCCTCCACTTT
CASSQAGGLVYNSPLHF
>TRBV11-3|TRBD1|TRBJ2-1|-
TGTGCCAGCAGTCGACAGGGGGCTCAAGTTAGGGGTAATGAGCAGTTCTTC
CASSRQGAQVRGNEQFF
>TRBV6-5|-|TRBJ1-2|-
TGTGCCAGCAGCTATATCGGCGGAAACTATGGCTACACCTTC
CASSYIGGNYGYTF
>TRBV5-1|TRBD1|TRBJ1-1|-
TGCGCCAGCAGGCGAACCGGGACAGGCGGAAACACTGAAGCTTTCTTT
CASRRTGTGGNTEAFF
>TRBV29-1|-|TRBJ2-3|-
TGCAGCGTTGGACGGGGGACCAGCACAGATACGCAGTATTTT
CSVGRGTSTDTQYF
>TRBV5-1|TRBD1|TRBJ2-3|-
TGCGCCAGCAGCCCAAGACAGGGGCCCACAGATACGCAGTATTTT
CASSPRQGPTDTQYF
>TRBV12-3/TRBV12-4|-|TRBJ1-4|-
TGTGCCAGCGGGCGGAAAGGGAGTGAAAAACTGTTTTTT
CASGRKGSEKLFF
>TRBV7-9|TRBD1|TRBJ1-3|-
TGTGCCAGCAGCTTAACGACAGGGACTGGAAACACCATATATTTT
CASSLTTGTGNTIYF
>TRBV5-1|TRBD1|TRBJ2-2|-
TGCGCCAGCAGCTCGGACTCAGGGGGTCCCACCGGGGAGCTGTTTTTT
CASSSDSGGPTGELFF
>TRBV10-3|-|TRBJ1-5|-
TGTGCCATCAGTCAGGGAATGGTTCAGCCCCAGCATTTT
CAISQGMVQPQHF
>TRBV6-4|-|TRBJ2-3|-
TGTGCCAGCAGTGACGGGGCTACGCAGTATTTT
CASSDGATQYF
>TRBV5-1|TRBD2|TRBJ2-5|-
TGCGCCAGCAGCTGGAAGACTAGCGGGGGGATTCTTTCGGGAGAGACCCAGTACTTC
CASSWKTSGGILSGETQYF
>TRBV4-2|TRBD2|TRBJ2-6|-
TGTGCCAGCACCCGGGGGGGTTCGGAAGGGGCCAACGTCCTGACTTTC
CASTRGGSEGANVLTF
>TRBV13|TRBD2|TRBJ2-2|-
TGTGCCAGCAGCTTAGGCCCCCCTCGGGGGGCGAACACCGGGGAGCTGTTTTTT
CASSLGPPRGANTGELFF
>TRBV25-1|TRBD1|TRBJ1-1|-
TGTGCCAGCAGTGACCCCCAACAGGGGAGGACTGAAGCTTTCTTT
CASSDPQQGRTEAFF
>TRBV27|-|TRBJ1-5|-
TGTGCCAGCAGGGTCTGGGGGGGGGCAGTTAGCAATCAGCCCCAGCATTTT
CASRVWGGAVSNQPQHF
>TRBV4-1|-|TRBJ2-3|-
TGCGCCAGCAGCCAACAGGGGTTCTTCATAGATACGCAGTATTTT
CASSQQGFFIDTQYF
>TRBV5-1|TRBD2|TRBJ2-2|-
TGCGCCAGCAGTCCCCGGACTAGCGGGGCGGGCGGGGAGCTGTTTTTT
CASSPRTSGAGGELFF
>TRBV28|TRBD1|TRBJ2-1|-
TGCACGACAGGGGGAGACTACAATGAGCAGTTCTTC
CTTGGDYNEQFF
>TRBV23-1|-|TRBJ1-5|-
TGCGCCAGCAGTCCTTGGACAGAGTATAGCAATCAGCCCCAGCATTTT
CASSPWTEYSNQPQHF
>TRBV2|-|TRBJ1-2|-
TGTGCCAGCCCCAACAGGGTATCGCGGGGCTACACCTTC
CASPNRVSRGYTF
>TRBV28|TRBD1|TRBJ1-2|-
TGTGCCGGACAGGGGGCTTATGGCTACACCTTC
CAGQGAYGYTF
>TRBV3-1/TRBV3-2|-|TRBJ1-2|-
TGTGCCAGCAGCCAGATGGAGTCAGGAGGTGGCTACACCTTC
CASSQMESGGGYTF
>TRBV14|TRBD2|TRBJ2-3|-
TGTGCCAGCAGTCCATGGACTAGCGGTACTACAGATACGCAGTATTTT
CASSPWTSGTTDTQYF
>TRBV6-5|TRBD2|TRBJ2-2|-
TGTGCCAGCAGTTACTCGAAGCGGGGGGTCACCGGGGAGCTGTTTTTT
CASSYSKRGVTGELFF
>TRBV5-1|-|TRBJ2-6|-
TGCGCCAGCAGCTTGGACAGCACCACTGGGGCCAACGTCCTGACTTTC
CASSLDSTTGANVLTF
>TRBV7-8|TRBD1|TRBJ1-2|-
TGTGCCAGCAGCTTAGCCGGGACAGGGGGCGGGGGCTACACCTTC
CASSLAGTGGGGYTF
>TRBV7-8|TRBD2|TRBJ2-7|-
TGTGCCAGCAGCTTAGGCAGCGGGGCCGACTCCTACGAGCAGTACTTC
CASSLGSGADSYEQYF
>TRBV5-5|-|TRBJ1-5|-
TGTGCCAGCAGCTTGGCCACGATAGACAACGCGCCCCAGCATTTT
CASSLATIDNAPQHF
>TRBV6-5|TRBD1|TRBJ1-2|-
TGTGCCAGCAGTTCCTACAGGGGGGTTTATGGCTACACCTTC
CASSSYRGVYGYTF
>TRBV5-1|TRBD2|TRBJ2-5|-
TGCGCCAGCAGCTTTCCGGGACTAGCGGAGACCCAGTACTTC
CASSFPGLAETQYF
>TRBV19|-|TRBJ1-5|-
TGTGCCAGTACCAATCGGACAGCCCTGTTCTACAATCAGCCCCAGCATTTT
CASTNRTALFYNQPQHF
>TRBV7-2|-|TRBJ2-3|-
TGTGCCAGCAGCAATAGGAGGGGGCGTACCACAGATACGCAGTATTTT
CASSNRRGRTTDTQYF
>TRBV4-1|TRBD2|TRBJ2-7|-
TGCGCCAGCAGCCATCCTACCGGGCGGGGGGCATCCTACGAGCAGTACTTC
CASSHPTGRGASYEQYF
>TRBV4-2|-|TRBJ2-7|-
TGTGCCAGCAGCCAAGATGCGGCGGCTGCCTACGAGCAGTACTTC
CASSQDAAAAYEQYF
>TRBV19|TRBD2|TRBJ2-2|-
TGTGCCAGTAGTATAGTGGCTAGCGGGTCCGGGGAGCTGTTTTTT
CASSIVASGSGELFF
>TRBV5-1|-|TRBJ1-4|-
TGCGCCAGCAGCTTGGCCGTTGTACAGTCGAATGAAAAACTGTTTTTT
CASSLAVVQSNEKLFF
>TRBV12-3/TRBV12-4|-|TRBJ1-1|-
TGTGCCAGCAGTTTCGGGGGGCGAACTGAAGCTTTCTTT
CASSFGGRTEAFF